This record concerns one TCR beta chain sequence. Its target is unknown. This sample was included in a study of human T cells and chemical hapten exposure. In the study's own analysis: Counts of TCRs in each sample centred on a median of 95,638 and extended from roughly 25,000 to 750,000. TCRdb used MiXCR to reprocess the RACE reads, holding one entry per CDR3 protein. TCRdb, not the authors, supplied the V and J calls. The sample yields about 43,000 distinct CDR3 sequences, approximately 3.3% seen once. Time point of the sample: patch test 2, 6 weeks after DPC sensitization. Treatment reported: therapeutic diphenylcyclopropenone sensitization with weekly scalp DPC. Alopecia patients between 18 and 70 years old and suitable for DPC were used as donors. Findings and caveats of the study: The immune response of these alopecia patients might not match healthy individuals'. Relative to control repertoires, expanded TCRs gave rise to significantly more large CDR3 similarity clusters.

The sequencing here drew on whole blood, taken in connection with sensitization to the hapten diphenylcyclopropenone (DPC). This clonotype originated in a man aged 40-50 years with alopecia areata. Some clones in this sample may be carry-over from other donors' samples.

The CDR3 nucleotides are TGTGCCAGCAGTCAAAGCTCTGGGGCCAACGTCCTGACTTTC. This gives the protein CASSQSSGANVLTF. This chain links TRBV27 with TRBJ2-6; D is uncertain. This CDR3 spans 14 amino acids. Trimming left V 5 bases short and J 0 bases short, with 5 bases between. CDR1 and CDR2 from the germline V gene are MNHEY and SMNVEV (reference sequence).